The clone carrying this TCR beta chain has a count of ten or more. The source of the sample is a study of early T cells in non-severe SARS-CoV-2 infection. Unique molecular identifiers were affixed to single, distinct cDNA molecules. MiXCR, applied by TCRdb to the 5' RACE reads, yields one record per CDR3 protein. The sample includes approximately 97,000 distinct CDR3 sequences, around 14% of them seen just once. This CDR3 is built from 15 residues. Trimming stripped 5 bases from V and 4 bases from J, with 17 bases between. Looked up from germline, CDR1 is SGHTA and CDR2 is FQGNSA. The sample was whole blood. The TCR was taken from an adult who was a healthcare worker with PCR-confirmed SARS-CoV-2 infection or an uninfected control (not recorded which). The V and J genes are TRBV7-2 and TRBJ1-2; TRBD1 might be the D (6 bases). The chain's CDR3 is CASSIPHREGYGYTF. The CDR3 DNA reads as TGTGCCAGCAGCATCCCACACAGGGAAGGCTATGGCTACACCTTC.